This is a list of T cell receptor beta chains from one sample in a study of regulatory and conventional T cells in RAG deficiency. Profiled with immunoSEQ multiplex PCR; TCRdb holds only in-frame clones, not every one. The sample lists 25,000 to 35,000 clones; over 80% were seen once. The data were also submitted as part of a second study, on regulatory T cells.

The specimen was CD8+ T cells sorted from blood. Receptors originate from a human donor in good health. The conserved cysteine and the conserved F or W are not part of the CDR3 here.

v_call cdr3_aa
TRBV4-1 ASSQSGMNTEAF
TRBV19 ASRGLGGQPQH
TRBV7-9 ASSYTLRTRGRPQH
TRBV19 ASSIGRDRRNEQF
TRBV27 ASSMEGAGQETQY
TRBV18 ASSETGRPYNSPLH
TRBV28 ASSAHLDSTDTQY
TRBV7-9 ASSLVAGMGNEQF
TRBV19 ASRETGGVNQPQH
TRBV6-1 ASRPDRGNTGELF
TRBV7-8 ASSLTLPWDRGKETQY
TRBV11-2 ASSRGTGGQPQH
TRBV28 ASSDSLHDEQF
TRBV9 ASSGDRAVAGELF
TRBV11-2 ASSSGGGGSYNEQF
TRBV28 ASSLRLAGGQETQY
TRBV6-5 ASSSLEAGGPEEQF
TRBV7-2 ASSRDSYNEQF
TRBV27 ASSLASGLGRDTQY
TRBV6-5 ASSLTNYGYT
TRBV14 ASSLTANYGYT
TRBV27 ASSLSGPSEQY
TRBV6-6 ASSEGSPGSYEQY
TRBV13 ASSLSSYNSPLH
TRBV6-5 ASSYSTGGEQY
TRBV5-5 ASSGDRDDTEAF
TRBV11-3 ASSPRGSAGGIQWEQF
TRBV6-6 ASSLPGRVEEQF
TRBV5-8 ASSARGTVYGYT
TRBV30 AWRVSWGRTEAF
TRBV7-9 ASTKIGTAEISGNTIY
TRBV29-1 SVDPPATVGGNTIY
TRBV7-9 ASRTAGTENTGELF
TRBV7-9 ASSPSGTEAF
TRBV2 ASRGRGQPQH
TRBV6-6 ASTNTPGGNEQY